This passage covers 16 T cell receptor beta chains from one sample sequenced in a study of T cell responses to AZD1222 COVID-19 vaccine. Repertoires were generated with immunoSEQ multiplex PCR, while TCRdb's copy carries only in-frame clones and drops some. Here the sample spans some 150,000 clones, around 89% being singletons. The sample was peripheral blood, taken on day 0 of AZD1222 vaccination. The receptors come from an adult in good health.

J is TRBJ1-6 and V is TRBV9; D is unclear. The CDR3 covers 15 residues. The V and J ends lost 0 bases and 7 bases respectively, with 11 bases between them. Germline V CDR1 and CDR2: SGDLS, YYNGEE. The CDR3 sequence: CASSVEGNGNSPLHF. CDR3 coding DNA: TGTGCCAGCAGCGTAGAAGGGAATGGCAATTCACCCCTCCACTTT.

V and J are TRBV7-9 and TRBJ1-5; 8 nucleotides align to TRBD1. V shed 8 bases, J shed 4 bases, and the junction held 10 bases outside the gene matches. The CDR3 is made up of 15 amino acids. Germline V gene data show CDR1 as SEHNR and CDR2 as FQNEAQ (reference sequence). The CDR3 loop is CASGDIQGGNQPQHF. The CDR3, as DNA: TGTGCCAGCGGAGATATACAGGGGGGGAATCAGCCCCAGCATTTT.

This clone was counted once. The rearrangement uses TRBV7-9 and TRBJ1-1; D is unresolved. Trimming pared 8 bases from V and 3 bases from J, leaving 13 bases between. The CDR3 has 13 residues. Looked up from germline, CDR1 is SEHNR and CDR2 is FQNEAQ (reference sequence). Written as DNA, the CDR3 is TGTGCCAGCGGAGGGATTAGGGACACTGAAGCTTTCTTT. This sequence encodes CASGGIRDTEAFF.

V gene TRBV19 combines with J gene TRBJ2-1; 9 nucleotides match TRBD1. The CDR3 length is 16 residues. Per the germline V gene, CDR1 is LNHDA and CDR2 is SQIVND (reference sequence). V gave up 3 bases and J gave up 9 bases; unmatched junction bases: 12. The CDR3 bases are TGTGCCAGTAGTATCCGCCAATACAGGGGGCGTGGTGAGCAGTTCTTC. Its protein product is CASSIRQYRGRGEQFF.

This chain joins TRBV27 and TRBJ1-6; 7 positions agree with TRBD1. This CDR3 is built from 16 residues. Losses at the gene ends were 5 bases for V and 10 bases for J; bases not matched to a gene: 14. Germline V lookup: CDR1 MNHEY, CDR2 SMNVEV (reference sequence). The CDR3 protein is CASSPLGEGARSPLHF. CDR3 nucleotide sequence: TGTGCCAGCAGTCCCTTAGGAGAGGGGGCTAGGTCACCCCTCCACTTT.

The sample holds one count of this clone. The chain combines TRBV9 with TRBJ1-2, with a possible D match to TRBD1 (5 bases). The CDR3 contains 14 residues. Germline CDR1 and CDR2: SGDLS and YYNGEE. V was trimmed by 0 bases and J by 2 bases, leaving 8 bases between them. The DNA for the CDR3 is TGTGCCAGCAGCGTAGATCAGGGAAACTATGGCTACACCTTC. As protein: CASSVDQGNYGYTF. Combining the CDR3 with reference TRBV9 and TRBJ1-2 gives the whole variable domain DSGVTQTPKHLITATGQRVTLRCSPRSGDLSVYWYQQSLDQGLQFLIQYYNGEERAKGNILERFSAQQFPDLHSELNLSSLELGDSALYFCASSVDQGNYGYTFGSGTRLTVV.

J is TRBJ1-5 and V is TRBV28, with 10 bases fitting TRBD1. V lost 6 bases, J lost 6 bases, and 2 bases stayed unmatched. The CDR3 contains 13 residues. Germline V gene data show CDR1 as MDHEN and CDR2 as SYDVKM. The DNA for the CDR3 is TGTGCCAGCAGAGGGACAGGGGCTCAGCCCCAGCATTTT. As protein: CASRGTGAQPQHF.

The chain links TRBV11-3 to TRBJ2-1; no clear D gene. Trimming took off 1 base at V and 2 bases at J, with 3 bases between the two ends. The CDR3 length is 13 residues. Germline V gives CDR1 SGHNT, CDR2 YENEEA. The CDR3 DNA sequence: TGTGCCAGCAGCTTAGCAGCCTACAATGAGCAGTTCTTC. Its protein is CASSLAAYNEQFF.

About this clone: This sample includes further DNA sequences coding for the same CDR3. J is TRBJ1-5 and V is TRBV5-1; TRBD1 agrees at 7 bases. CDR1 SGHRS and CDR2 YFSETQ come from the germline V gene. The CDR3 length is 14 residues. The J segment lost 6 bases and the V segment lost 0 bases, leaving 3 bases of the junction unmatched. For the CDR3, the DNA is TGCGCCAGCAGCTTGGGACAGGGCTCTCAGCCCCAGCATTTT. Its protein product is CASSLGQGSQPQHF.

This chain links TRBV28 with TRBJ2-7, with TRBD2 matching over 8 bases. From germline, CDR1 is MDHEN and CDR2 SYDVKM. The CDR3 covers 15 residues. V trimming: 6 bases; J trimming: 4 bases; junction bases outside the gene matches: 11. CDR3 loop: CASSLPRRGVYEQYF. The CDR3 nucleotides are TGTGCCAGCAGCCTACCTAGGCGGGGGGTATACGAGCAGTACTTC.

This rearrangement joins TRBV27 to TRBJ2-2; no firm D call. Germline CDR1 and CDR2: MNHEY and SMNVEV (reference sequence). This CDR3 is built from 18 residues. V lost 7 bases, J lost 0 bases, and 21 bases lay in between. The CDR3: CASNLFGPQAANTGELFF. The CDR3 DNA reads as TGTGCCAGCAACTTATTCGGCCCTCAGGCAGCGAACACCGGGGAGCTGTTTTTT.

The rearrangement joins TRBV5-4 to TRBJ1-2; D is ambiguous. Deletions cut 2 bases from V and 6 bases from J, with 11 bases between. There are 13 residues in the CDR3. Germline lookup yields CDR1 SGHNT and CDR2 YYREEE (reference sequence). The CDR3 region has the DNA TGTGCCAGCAGCTTCTCTCAGGTCAATGGCTACACCTTC. This sequence encodes CASSFSQVNGYTF.

The chain carries TRBV10-3 and TRBJ2-7; 7 bases match TRBD1. The V gene end was trimmed by 10 bases and the J gene end by 2 bases; junction bases not matched to a gene: 8. Germline CDR1 and CDR2: ENHRY and SYGVKD. The CDR3 is 13 amino acids. CDR3 sequence: CATGWDSTYEQYF. CDR3 DNA sequence: TGTGCCACCGGGTGGGACAGTACCTACGAGCAGTACTTC.

This chain uses TRBV5-1 with TRBJ1-2; D is perhaps TRBD1 (5 bases). This CDR3 has 18 amino acids. V was pared by 0 bases and J by 0 bases, with 18 bases between. CDR1 is SGHRS, CDR2 YFSETQ, per germline. The CDR3 spells CASSLEVARLGANYGYTF. The CDR3 coding sequence is TGCGCCAGCAGCTTGGAGGTGGCTCGGTTGGGGGCTAACTATGGCTACACCTTC.

The rearrangement uses TRBV3-1 (or the pseudogene TRBV3-2) and TRBJ1-5, with D possibly TRBD1 on 5 matching bases. This CDR3 region has 12 residues. Germline-derived CDR1 and CDR2 are LGHDT and YNNKEL (reference sequence). Trimming shortened V by 1 base and J by 9 bases, and 7 bases separated the two germline ends. CDR3 residues: CASSQAGGPQHF. Here the CDR3 DNA reads TGTGCCAGCAGCCAAGCCGGGGGGCCCCAGCATTTT.

The rearrangement links TRBV28 to TRBJ2-7, with 10 bases matching TRBD1. The trim removed 5 bases at V and 4 bases at J, leaving 8 bases unmatched. CDR3 length: 15 amino acids. Germline lookup yields CDR1 MDHEN and CDR2 SYDVKM. As DNA, the CDR3 is TGTGCCAGCAGTACTCGGGACAGGGGTAGGTACGAGCAGTACTTC. This sequence encodes CASSTRDRGRYEQYF.